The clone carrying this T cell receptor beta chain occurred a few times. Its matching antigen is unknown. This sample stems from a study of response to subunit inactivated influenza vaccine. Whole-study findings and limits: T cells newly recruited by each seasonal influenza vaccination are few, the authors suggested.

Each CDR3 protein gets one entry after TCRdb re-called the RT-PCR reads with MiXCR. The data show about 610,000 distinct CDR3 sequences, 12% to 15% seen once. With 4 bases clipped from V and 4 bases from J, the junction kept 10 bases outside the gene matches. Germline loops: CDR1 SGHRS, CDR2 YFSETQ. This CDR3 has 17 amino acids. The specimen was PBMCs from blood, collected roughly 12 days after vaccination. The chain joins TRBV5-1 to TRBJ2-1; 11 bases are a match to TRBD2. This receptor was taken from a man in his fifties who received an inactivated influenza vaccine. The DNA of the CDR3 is TGCGCCAGCAGCACTTTCGGGACTAGCGGACTTTACAATGAGCAGTTCTTC. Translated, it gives CASSTFGTSGLYNEQFF.